This entry lists 2 T cell receptor beta chains sequenced from one sample in a study of blood T cell repertoires in COVID-19. TCRdb's copy holds only in-frame clones and misses some; the assay was immunoSEQ multiplex PCR. The table lists 6,500 to 9,000 clones, 86% of them singletons. Sequencing was done on a sample of peripheral blood. The receptors come from a woman aged 55-69 years with active COVID-19.

The chain joins TRBV7-2 to TRBJ2-7; a possible D gene is TRBD1 (5 bases). Germline loops: CDR1 SGHTA, CDR2 FQGNSA. This CDR3 contains 14 residues. Trimming removed 4 bases at V and 2 bases at J, with 12 bases between. This CDR3 is CASSSGFIPYEQYF. The CDR3 coding sequence is TGTGCCAGCAGCTCAGGGTTCATACCCTACGAGCAGTACTTC.

The V and J genes are TRBV11-2 and TRBJ2-2; D gene uncertain. This CDR3 spans 14 amino acids. Per the germline V gene, CDR1 is SGHAT and CDR2 is FQNNGV. V was clipped by 0 bases and J by 6 bases, with 8 bases between them. The CDR3 reads CASSLEAGAGELFF. DNA for the CDR3: TGTGCCAGCAGCTTAGAAGCAGGCGCCGGGGAGCTGTTTTTT.